This paragraph reports one T cell receptor (beta chain). What it recognizes is unknown. TCRdb's table, derived via immunoSEQ multiplex PCR, lists solely in-frame clones and lacks some. The data show more than 90,000 clones, roughly 74% seen once. These data come from a study of radiotherapy plus CTLA-4 blockade in lung cancer. Whole-study context: Among enrolled patients, over 15% responded and less than 40% achieved disease control.

Receiving focal radiation plus CTLA-4 blockade with ipilimumab were patients who had chemo-refractory metastatic non-small-cell lung cancer. With V trimmed by 6 bases and J by 2 bases, 6 bases remained unmatched. Germline lookup yields CDR1 SNHLY and CDR2 FYNNEI. The CDR3 spans 16 residues. Points from the study as a whole: Response was reportedly best predicted by early blood T cell clone dynamics, with interferon-beta. Among blood TCR repertoires after radiotherapy plus ipilimumab, tumor-derived clones expanded.

The genes are TRBV2 and TRBJ2-3; the match to TRBD2 covers 12 bases. The sample in question was peripheral blood, obtained from a patient treated with radiotherapy plus ipilimumab. The sequence derives from a human donor with non-small cell lung cancer who had a partial response to radiotherapy plus ipilimumab. The CDR3, as DNA: TGTGCCAGCAGCGGGACTAGCGGGTCCCTCACAGATACGCAGTATTTT. Amino acid sequence: CASSGTSGSLTDTQYF.